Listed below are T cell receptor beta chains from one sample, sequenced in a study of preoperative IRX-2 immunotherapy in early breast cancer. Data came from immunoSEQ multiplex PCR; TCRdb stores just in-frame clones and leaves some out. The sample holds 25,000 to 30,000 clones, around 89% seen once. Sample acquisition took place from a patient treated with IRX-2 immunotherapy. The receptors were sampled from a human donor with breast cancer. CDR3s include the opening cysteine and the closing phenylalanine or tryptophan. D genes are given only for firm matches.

cdr3_aa: CASSLPGALTDTQYF
cdr3_nt: TGTGCCAGCAGCTTACCTGGGGCCCTCACAGATACGCAGTATTTT
d_call: .
j_call: TRBJ2-3
v_call: TRBV7-9

cdr3_aa: CASSVSRAGGPDTQYF
cdr3_nt: TGTGCCAGCAGCGTAAGTAGGGCGGGAGGGCCTGATACGCAGTATTTT
d_call: TRBD2
j_call: TRBJ2-3
v_call: TRBV9

cdr3_aa: CASSTLAGGPINEQFF
cdr3_nt: TGCGCCAGCAGTACTCTAGCGGGAGGCCCTATCAATGAGCAGTTCTTC
d_call: TRBD2
j_call: TRBJ2-1
v_call: TRBV10-2

cdr3_aa: CATGLGGHSPLHF
cdr3_nt: TGTGCCACGGGACTCGGAGGTCATTCACCCCTCCACTTT
d_call: .
j_call: TRBJ1-6
v_call: TRBV2

cdr3_aa: CASRTIPGQGASEQYF
cdr3_nt: TGCGCCAGCAGGACGATACCGGGACAGGGGGCGAGCGAGCAGTACTTC
d_call: TRBD1
j_call: TRBJ2-7
v_call: TRBV5-1

cdr3_aa: CASSLKDTGEQYF
cdr3_nt: TGTGCCAGCAGCTTAAAGGACACCGGCGAGCAGTACTTC
d_call: .
j_call: TRBJ2-7
v_call: TRBV7-9

cdr3_aa: CASSSPGTDYGYTF
cdr3_nt: TGCGCCAGCAGTTCGCCCGGGACAGACTATGGCTACACCTTC
d_call: TRBD1
j_call: TRBJ1-2
v_call: TRBV5-1

cdr3_aa: CASTGQGYYEQYF
cdr3_nt: TGTGCCAGCACGGGACAGGGATATTACGAGCAGTACTTC
d_call: TRBD1
j_call: TRBJ2-7
v_call: TRBV18

cdr3_aa: CASSPTGGFGNTIYF
cdr3_nt: TGTGCCAGCTCACCAACAGGGGGCTTTGGAAACACCATATATTTT
d_call: TRBD1
j_call: TRBJ1-3
v_call: TRBV18

cdr3_aa: CASNGRASSYEQYF
cdr3_nt: TGTGCCAGCAATGGGAGGGCGAGCTCCTACGAGCAGTACTTC
d_call: TRBD2
j_call: TRBJ2-7
v_call: TRBV28